These 14 T cell receptor beta chains share one sample of origin, sequenced in a study of T cells expressing NK-cell markers. From the 5' RACE reads, TCRdb lists one entry per CDR3 protein and no DNA. The sample data list approximately 460,000 distinct CDR3 sequences. Specimen: blood T cells: a sorted CD56 or NKG2C T cell subset, CD4+ or CD8+ T cells, or bulk PBMC T cells (not recorded which). The receptor source for this set is a woman aged 18-70 years in good health.

This chain uses TRBV5-1 with TRBJ1-2. This CDR3 is built from 15 residues. The germline V gene encodes CDR1 SGHRS and CDR2 YFSETQ. The CDR3 protein is CASSPTTPPADGYTF.

The V gene is TRBV11-2, the J gene TRBJ1-5; the D gene TCRdb calls, TRBD1, cannot be checked with no DNA. There are 17 residues in the CDR3. Germline V CDR1 and CDR2: SGHAT, FQNNGV. CDR3 region: CASSFDVGGVSNQPQHF.

CDR3 region: CAWSRTVDQPQHF. This chain uses TRBV30 with TRBJ1-5; TCRdb selects TRBD1, and the lack of DNA leaves this call unchecked. This CDR3 comprises 13 residues. The V gene's germline CDR1 is GTSNPN and CDR2 SVGIG (reference sequence).

This sequence joins TRBV4-2 and TRBJ2-3. The CDR3 contains 17 residues. The germline gives CDR1 LGHNA, CDR2 YNFKEQ. The CDR3 sequence: CASSQLSVFTSTDTQYF.

The rearrangement joins TRBV6-6 to TRBJ2-2; TCRdb's D call of TRBD2 is untestable without DNA. The germline V gene has CDR1 MNHNY and CDR2 SVGAGI (reference sequence). The CDR3 spans 12 residues. CDR3 protein: CASSGGLGELFF.

This chain connects TRBV29-1 to TRBJ2-7; TCRdb picks TRBD2, but there is no DNA to check that call. CDR1 is SQVTM and CDR2 is ANQGSEA in the germline V gene. The length of the CDR3 is 13 residues. The CDR3 region is CSVEGASLYEQYF.

This chain's CDR3 is CASSYGRSIPEAFF. This sequence joins TRBV6-5 and TRBJ1-1; TCRdb proposes TRBD1, but this gene call is untestable without DNA. Per germline, CDR1 MNHEY and CDR2 SVGAGI. CDR3 length: 14 residues.

V usage is TRBV11-1 and J usage is TRBJ1-4; TCRdb selects TRBD1, and the lack of DNA leaves this call unchecked. The CDR3 is 18 amino acids. In germline, CDR1 is SGHAT, CDR2 FQDESV (reference sequence). CDR3 in amino acids: CASSFPRGTGRPNEKLFF. Full variable domain (missing parts from reference TRBV11-1 and TRBJ1-4): EAEVAQSPRYKITEKSQAVAFWCDPISGHATLYWYRQILGQGPELLVQFQDESVVDDSQLPKDRFSAERLKGVDSTLKIQPAELGDSAMYLCASSFPRGTGRPNEKLFFGSGTQLSVL.

The V call is TRBV6-5, the J call TRBJ2-2. Germline V lookup: CDR1 MNHEY, CDR2 SVGAGI. This CDR3 is built from 14 residues. CDR3 region: CASSYSRVPGELFF.

The V and J genes are TRBV5-1 and TRBJ2-1; with no DNA, the TCRdb D assignment of TRBD2 cannot be verified. Per the germline V gene, CDR1 is SGHRS and CDR2 is YFSETQ. The CDR3 is 16 residues long. The CDR3 loop is CASSLAAGGLYNEQFF.

The V and J genes are TRBV30 and TRBJ2-3; TCRdb names TRBD1, which stays unverified in the absence of DNA. Germline V gives CDR1 GTSNPN, CDR2 SVGIG (reference sequence). The length of the CDR3 is 15 residues. CDR3 protein: CAWSGQPYSTDTQYF.

The chain combines TRBV4-2 with TRBJ1-1; the D call of TRBD1 rests on TCRdb alone, since no DNA is present to check it. CDR3 size: 15 residues. From germline, CDR1 is LGHNA and CDR2 YNFKEQ. The CDR3 spells CASSQPGSQNTEAFF.

The CDR3 is CASSLDTGTAGNTIYF. The chain carries TRBV12-3 or TRBV12-4 and TRBJ1-3; the TRBD1 assignment by TCRdb is unverifiable without DNA. This CDR3 is 16 amino acids long.

The chain couples TRBV20-1 to TRBJ2-5. This CDR3 has 12 amino acids. Germline assignment: CDR1 DFQATT and CDR2 SNEGSKA (reference sequence). This CDR3 reads CSARTLQETQYF.